This T cell receptor (beta chain) was found in a study of neurological immune-mediated disorders. The unsorted libraries were produced from 2 million PBMCs held at -80 C. This clonotype occurred many times. Its antigen remains unknown. Study-level points and caveats: Healthy controls had more TCR clonal expansion than multiple sclerosis, which showed the least, whereas HTLV-1-associated myelopathy showed the most.

TCRdb processed the 5' RACE reads anew with MiXCR; each CDR3 protein has one entry. The profile shows tens of thousands of distinct CDR3 sequences, 20% to 30% of them singletons. V was pared by 4 bases and J by 7 bases, with 7 bases of the junction left unmatched. The CDR3 has 14 amino acids. Germline V gene sequence: CDR1 SGHKS, CDR2 YYEKEE (reference sequence). V gene TRBV5-5 combines with J gene TRBJ1-4; the match to TRBD1 covers 7 bases. The origin of this receptor is a woman aged 70-85 years in good health. Sequenced: PBMCs. The CDR3 here is CASSQGGLGEKLFF. The CDR3 region has the DNA TGTGCCAGCAGCCAGGGGGGATTGGGTGAAAAACTGTTTTTT.